Following are 29 T cell receptor beta chains from one sample sequenced in a study of blood T cells in healthy people across ages. Using a J-beta primer mix together with a sample-barcoded 5' primer, a second PCR was run for roughly 7 to 11 cycles. TCRdb ran MiXCR on the 5' RACE reads and lists one entry per CDR3 protein. The data hold just over 800,000 distinct CDR3 sequences, with under 80% observed a single time. Sequenced material: blood. Receptor source: a young man in good health.

V gene TRBV5-1 combines with J gene TRBJ2-4, with 12 bases fitting TRBD1. The ends lost 3 bases at V and 6 bases at J; junction bases unmatched: 7. The CDR3 is 16 residues long. Per the germline V gene, CDR1 is SGHRS and CDR2 is YFSETQ. CDR3 bases: TGCGCCAGCAGCTGGGGACAGGGGGCGCAAGGAAACATTCAGTACTTC. This encodes CASSWGQGAQGNIQYF.

The chain combines TRBV13 with TRBJ1-5; 8 nucleotides align to TRBD1. This CDR3 contains 14 residues. The trim removed 5 bases at V and 4 bases at J, leaving 4 bases unmatched. Germline values: CDR1 PRHDT, CDR2 FYEKMQ (reference sequence). In nucleotides, the CDR3 is TGTGCCAGCAGCGTAACAGGGGGAAATCAGCCCCAGCATTTT. Its protein product is CASSVTGGNQPQHF.

The chain joins TRBV9 to TRBJ2-5, with 8 bases aligning to TRBD2. Germline assignment: CDR1 SGDLS and CDR2 YYNGEE. With 4 bases clipped from V and 5 bases from J, the junction kept 7 bases outside the gene matches. The CDR3 sequence is 14 residues long. The CDR3 spells CASSPRTSLETQYF. CDR3 DNA sequence: TGTGCCAGCAGCCCCCGGACTAGCCTGGAGACCCAGTACTTC.

The chain combines TRBV29-1 with TRBJ2-1, with 7 bases fitting TRBD1. Germline V gene data show CDR1 as SQVTM and CDR2 as ANQGSEA. The CDR3 sequence is 13 residues long. Trimming took 5 bases from V and 5 from J; bases not matched to a gene: 6. CDR3 sequence (DNA): TGCAGCGTTCCGGGACAGCGAAACAATGAGCAGTTCTTC. Translated: CSVPGQRNNEQFF.

The chain is built from TRBV2 and TRBJ2-3; a weak D match, TRBD1 (5 bases). V was pared by 6 bases and J by 2 bases, with 12 bases between. Per germline, CDR1 SNHLY and CDR2 FYNNEI. The CDR3 has 14 residues. As DNA, the CDR3 is TGTGCCAGCAGAAGGGGTGCCCCCACAGATACGCAGTATTTT. Protein product: CASRRGAPTDTQYF.

A note on this clonotype: Sequence at one end of the junction differs from germline and may be a read error. The DNA of the CDR3 is TGCGCCAGCAGCGTCACCGACAAGAACAGTGAAGCTTTCTTT. Protein sequence: CASSVTDKNSEAFF. V gene TRBV5-1 combines with J gene TRBJ1-1; D is unresolved. The germline V gene has CDR1 SGHRS and CDR2 YFSETQ. CDR3 size: 14 residues.

The chain uses TRBV27 and TRBJ1-1; D is possibly TRBD1 (5 bases). From germline, CDR1 is MNHEY and CDR2 SMNVEV (reference sequence). V dropped 2 bases and J dropped 1 base, with 14 bases sitting between them. The CDR3 length is 16 residues. The CDR3 protein is CASSLMGVGGNTEAFF. The CDR3 region has the DNA TGTGCCAGCAGTTTAATGGGGGTTGGGGGGAACACTGAAGCTTTCTTT.

V usage is TRBV16 and J usage is TRBJ1-1; tentative D call: TRBD1 (6 bases). This CDR3 has 14 residues. Trimming removed 6 bases at V and 2 bases at J, with 13 bases between. Germline V gene data show CDR1 as KGHSY and CDR2 as FQNENV. The CDR3 region has the DNA TGTGCCAGCAGACCCGAGGGGGTAAACACTGAAGCTTTCTTT. Encoded protein: CASRPEGVNTEAFF.

The chain couples TRBV3-1 to TRBJ1-5, with D unresolved. Germline loops: CDR1 LGHDT, CDR2 YNNKEL (reference sequence). Trimming pared 0 bases from V and 5 bases from J, leaving 8 bases between. This CDR3 is 14 amino acids long. CDR3 nucleotide sequence: TGTGCCAGCAGCCAAGATCTCGGGGATCAGCCCCAGCATTTT. Amino acid sequence: CASSQDLGDQPQHF.

Points on this clonotype: A junction end diverges from the germline sequence, so it may reflect a read error. The chain employs TRBV20-1 and TRBJ2-5; the D gene is possibly TRBD1 (5 bases). The assigned J gene may be wrong: the sequence end matches TRBJ2-7 better. CDR1 DFQATT and CDR2 SNEGSKA come from the germline V gene (reference sequence). The CDR3 length is 13 residues. DNA of the CDR3: TGCAGTTCTAGAGATGACAGTATCTACGAGCAGTACTTC. It encodes CSSRDDSIYEQYF.

The J gene is TRBJ1-4, the V gene TRBV25-1; the match to TRBD1 covers 7 bases. Germline CDR1 reads MGHDK; CDR2 reads SYGVNS. With 6 bases clipped from V and 4 bases from J, the junction kept 5 bases outside the gene matches. The CDR3 covers 14 residues. The CDR3 sequence is CASRPTGINEKLFF. As DNA, the CDR3 is TGTGCCAGCAGACCGACAGGGATTAATGAAAAACTGTTTTTT.

This clonotype was seen ten or more times. The chain carries TRBV7-2 and TRBJ1-2; the D is unclear. The CDR3 covers 13 residues. Germline-derived CDR1 and CDR2 are SGHTA and FQGNSA. V lost 1 base to trimming and J lost 4 bases, with 7 bases between them. The CDR3 spells CASSLGPGYGYTF. The CDR3 bases are TGTGCCAGCAGCTTAGGACCGGGCTATGGCTACACCTTC.

V is TRBV15 and J is TRBJ2-5, with 10 bases fitting TRBD2. V was pared by 0 bases and J by 1 base, with 11 bases of the junction left unmatched. This CDR3 spans 19 amino acids. Per germline, CDR1 LNHNV and CDR2 YYDKDF (reference sequence). The CDR3 protein is CATSRESGGSGGPQETQYF. CDR3 sequence (DNA): TGTGCCACCAGCAGAGAGTCCGGGGGTAGCGGGGGGCCCCAAGAGACCCAGTACTTC.

The chain uses TRBV7-2 and TRBJ2-3; 9 bases match TRBD2. With 5 bases clipped from V and 6 bases from J, the junction kept 6 bases outside the gene matches. The CDR3 is 14 amino acids. The germline V gene encodes CDR1 SGHTA and CDR2 FQGNSA. The CDR3 bases are TGTGCCAGCAGCGACGGACTAGCGAGGGATACGCAGTATTTT. Amino acids: CASSDGLARDTQYF.

The gene calls are TRBV7-6 and TRBJ1-5, with a weak D call TRBD1 (5 bases). Trimming pared 1 base from V and 4 bases from J, leaving 11 bases between. Germline CDR1 reads SGHVS; CDR2 reads FNYEAQ. The CDR3 runs to 15 residues. CDR3 sequence: CASSLVPGPNQPQHF. The CDR3 nucleotides are TGTGCCAGCAGCTTAGTCCCGGGACCAAATCAGCCCCAGCATTTT.

The chain recombines TRBV10-2 with TRBJ1-5; no definite D call. CDR3 size: 14 residues. Germline V CDR1 and CDR2: WSHSY, SAAADI. V lost 6 bases and J lost 5, with 14 bases in between. The CDR3, as DNA: TGCGCCAGCAGATTAGGCCAAGGTGATCAGCCCCAGCATTTT. Translating gives CASRLGQGDQPQHF.

This clonotype has more than one count but fewer than ten. The rearrangement joins TRBV4-3 to TRBJ2-1, with 10 positions matching TRBD2. Trimming at V came to 4 bases and at J to 3 bases, leaving 9 bases not matched to a gene. The V gene's germline CDR1 is LGHNA and CDR2 YSLEER. This CDR3 has 17 residues. This CDR3 is CASSPQTSGQLYNEQFF. The CDR3 nucleotides read TGCGCCAGCAGCCCTCAGACTAGCGGGCAACTCTACAATGAGCAGTTCTTC.

The chain is built from TRBV29-1 and TRBJ2-7; D perhaps matches TRBD2 (6 bases). The CDR3 contains 15 residues. Trimming took off 2 bases at V and 5 bases at J, with 19 bases between the two ends. Per germline, CDR1 SQVTM and CDR2 ANQGSEA. CDR3 loop: CSVELRFRAGHEQYF. The CDR3 coding sequence is TGCAGCGTTGAATTGCGGTTCAGGGCGGGACACGAGCAGTACTTC.

The chain links TRBV7-9 to TRBJ1-5, with D unresolved. The V gene lost 6 bases and the J gene lost 3 bases, with 12 bases spanning the gap. Germline CDR1 reads SEHNR; CDR2 reads FQNEAQ (reference sequence). This CDR3 region has 14 residues. CDR3 nucleotides: TGTGCCAGCAGTCCATCGGCAGTCAATCAGCCCCAGCATTTT. Its protein is CASSPSAVNQPQHF. The whole variable domain, remainder taken from reference TRBV7-9 and TRBJ1-5, is DTGVSQNPRHKITKRGQNVTFRCDPISEHNRLYWYRQTLGQGPEFLTYFQNEAQLEKSRLLSDRFSAERPKGSFSTLEIQRTEQGDSAMYLCASSPSAVNQPQHFGDGTRLSIL.

This clonotype came up once. V is TRBV7-9 and J is TRBJ1-2, with TRBD1 identical over 10 bases. The CDR3 has 16 residues. Trimming cost V 5 bases and J 4 bases; bases outside gene matches: 10. Germline V lookup: CDR1 SEHNR, CDR2 FQNEAQ (reference sequence). The CDR3 DNA is TGTGCCAGCAGCCAACGGGACAGGGGAACCCGCTATGGCTACACCTTC. Protein product: CASSQRDRGTRYGYTF.

The chain is built from TRBV12-3 or TRBV12-4 and TRBJ2-4; D possibly corresponds to TRBD1 (5 bases). The CDR3 totals 16 residues. V lost 5 bases and J lost 5, with 19 bases in between. Here the CDR3 DNA reads TGTGCCAGCAGTCCCAAGGGGCGGCAGGGCGAAAACATTCAGTACTTC. It codes for CASSPKGRQGENIQYF.

The genes are TRBV20-1 and TRBJ2-1; 9 nucleotides agree with TRBD1. The CDR3 covers 14 residues. V dropped 4 bases and J dropped 5; count of bases not matched to a gene: 6. CDR1 is DFQATT and CDR2 is SNEGSKA in the germline V gene (reference sequence). CDR3 loop: CSATWDREDNEQFF. The DNA of the CDR3 is TGCAGTGCTACTTGGGACAGGGAAGACAATGAGCAGTTCTTC.

The V and J genes are TRBV10-3 and TRBJ1-1; maybe TRBD1 (5 bases). The germline gives CDR1 ENHRY, CDR2 SYGVKD. V dropped 0 bases and J dropped 5 bases, with 13 bases sitting between them. This CDR3 region has 15 residues. The CDR3 loop is CAISESNQGGTEAFF. The CDR3 DNA reads as TGTGCCATCAGTGAGTCGAACCAGGGTGGAACTGAAGCTTTCTTT.

The rearrangement links TRBV7-3 to TRBJ2-3; D remains unclear. Germline assignment: CDR1 SGHTA and CDR2 FQGTGA. Deletions cut 5 bases from V and 4 bases from J, with 22 bases between. The CDR3 consists of 17 residues. CDR3 sequence reads: CASSQTPPRVGSDTQYF. CDR3 coding DNA: TGTGCCAGCAGCCAAACTCCCCCCCGGGTGGGTTCAGATACGCAGTATTTT. Full variable domain (rest looked up from reference TRBV7-3 and TRBJ2-3): GAGVSQTPSNKVTEKGKYVELRCDPISGHTALYWYRQSLGQGPEFLIYFQGTGAADDSGLPNDRFFAVRPEGSVSTLKIQRTERGDSAVYLCASSQTPPRVGSDTQYFGPGTRLTVL.

This rearrangement joins TRBV10-3 to TRBJ1-2; unclear D gene. From germline, CDR1 is ENHRY and CDR2 SYGVKD. There are 13 residues in the CDR3. V was shortened by 7 bases and J by 4 bases, with 13 bases between the two germline ends. CDR3 nucleotides: TGTGCCATCAAGCCGGGCGCCGTCTATGGCTACACCTTC. It specifies CAIKPGAVYGYTF.

This clonotype has a handful of counts. The chain has TRBV7-9 and TRBJ1-2; the D is unclear. Germline V gene data show CDR1 as SEHNR and CDR2 as FQNEAQ (reference sequence). The CDR3 has 14 residues. V was trimmed by 2 bases and J by 5 bases, leaving 12 bases between them. CDR3 DNA: TGTGCCAGCAGCTTAACCGACCCTCTGTATGGCTACACCTTC. As protein: CASSLTDPLYGYTF. The complete variable domain, with remaining parts taken from reference TRBV7-9 and TRBJ1-2, reads DTGVSQNPRHKITKRGQNVTFRCDPISEHNRLYWYRQTLGQGPEFLTYFQNEAQLEKSRLLSDRFSAERPKGSFSTLEIQRTEQGDSAMYLCASSLTDPLYGYTFGSGTRLTVV.

The gene calls are TRBV2 and TRBJ2-6; D is undetermined. The V end was cut by 9 bases, the J end by 0 bases, with 9 bases between. The CDR3 covers 14 residues. The germline V gene encodes CDR1 SNHLY and CDR2 FYNNEI. CDR3 DNA: TGTGCCAGACAGACTGACTCTGGGGCCAACGTCCTGACTTTC. This encodes CARQTDSGANVLTF. Complete variable domain (other parts from reference TRBV2 and TRBJ2-6): EPEVTQTPSHQVTQMGQEVILRCVPISNHLYFYWYRQILGQKVEFLVSFYNNEISEKSEIFDDQFSVERPDGSNFTLKIRSTKLEDSAMYFCARQTDSGANVLTFGAGSRLTVL.

This chain joins TRBV25-1 and TRBJ2-7; D could derive from TRBD1 or TRBD2 (7 bases each). Trimming removed 10 bases from V and 6 bases from J, with 22 bases in between. The CDR3 extends over 14 amino acids. Germline V CDR1 and CDR2: MGHDK, SYGVNS. CDR3 in DNA: TGTGCCACCCTGGGGGAGGGGGCAAGTTTCGAGCAGTACTTC. Translating gives CATLGEGASFEQYF.

The chain is built from TRBV2 and TRBJ2-3; 13 bases fit TRBD2. CDR1 SNHLY and CDR2 FYNNEI come from the germline V gene. This CDR3 is built from 13 residues. Losses at the gene ends were 8 bases for V and 4 bases for J; bases not matched to a gene: 0. CDR3 DNA: TGTGCCAGCGGACTAGCGGGGGCAGATACGCAGTATTTT. Translating gives CASGLAGADTQYF.